One T cell receptor beta chain is described in this entry. Those enrolled in Seattle joined during active infection and were followed longitudinally afterward. The CDR3 runs 16 residues. V was shortened by 2 bases and J by 4 bases, with 17 bases between the two germline ends. CDR1 KGHSH and CDR2 LQKENI come from the germline V gene. The sample is drawn from a study of blood T cell repertoires in COVID-19. The wider study: Both acute and convalescent COVID-19 samples were obtained from the United States, Italy and Spain. From T cells, B-cell-depleted T cells, or PBMCs came the material, which was cDNA or gDNA.

Repertoires were generated with immunoSEQ multiplex PCR, while TCRdb's copy carries only in-frame clones and drops some. The table records a few hundred thousand clones, around 82% of them present only once. The chain is built from TRBV18 and TRBJ2-5, with D tentatively TRBD2 (6 bases). The sequence came from a person between 65 and 79 years old with COVID-19, enrolled during active disease. Sequenced sample: peripheral blood. The CDR3 here is CASSPAIGTRGETQYF. CDR3 nucleotide sequence: TGTGCCAGCTCACCAGCAATCGGGACGCGGGGAGAGACCCAGTACTTC.